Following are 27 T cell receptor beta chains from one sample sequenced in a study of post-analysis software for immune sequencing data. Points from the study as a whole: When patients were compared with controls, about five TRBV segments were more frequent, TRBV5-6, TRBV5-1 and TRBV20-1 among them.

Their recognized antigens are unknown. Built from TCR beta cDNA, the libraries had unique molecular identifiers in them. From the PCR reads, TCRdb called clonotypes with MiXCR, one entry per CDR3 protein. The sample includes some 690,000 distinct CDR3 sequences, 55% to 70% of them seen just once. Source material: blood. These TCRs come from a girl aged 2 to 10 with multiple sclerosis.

The CDR3 DNA is TGTGCCAGCACTCTATTACAGGGGGCGAGGGACACTGAAGCTTTCTTT. Encoded protein: CASTLLQGARDTEAFF. V is TRBV12-3 or TRBV12-4 and J is TRBJ1-1, with 9 bases lining up with TRBD1. This CDR3 has 16 residues. Trimming removed 7 bases from V and 3 bases from J; junction bases left unmatched: 12.

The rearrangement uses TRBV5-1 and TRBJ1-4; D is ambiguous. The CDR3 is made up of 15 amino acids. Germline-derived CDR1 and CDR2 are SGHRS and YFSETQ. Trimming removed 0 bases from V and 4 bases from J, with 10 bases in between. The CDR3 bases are TGCGCCAGCAGCTTGGCTGCGGGTGTTAATGAAAAACTGTTTTTT. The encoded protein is CASSLAAGVNEKLFF. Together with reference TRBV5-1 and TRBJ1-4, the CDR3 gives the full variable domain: KAGVTQTPRYLIKTRGQQVTLSCSPISGHRSVSWYQQTPGQGLQFLFEYFSETQRNKGNFPGRFSGRQFSNSRSEMNVSTLELGDSALYLCASSLAAGVNEKLFFGSGTQLSVL.

CDR3 in amino acids: CASSLEAGLAETDTQYF. The CDR3 DNA reads TGTGCCAGCAGTTTAGAGGCGGGACTAGCGGAGACAGATACGCAGTATTTT. The chain employs TRBV12-3 or TRBV12-4 and TRBJ2-3; 11 bases are shared with TRBD2. CDR3 size: 17 residues. Trimming at V came to 1 base and at J to 3 bases, leaving 6 bases not matched to a gene.

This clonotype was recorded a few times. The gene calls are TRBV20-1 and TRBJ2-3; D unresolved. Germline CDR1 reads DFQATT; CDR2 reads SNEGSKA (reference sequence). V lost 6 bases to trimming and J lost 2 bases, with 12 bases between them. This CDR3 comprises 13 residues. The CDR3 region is CSASGLNTDTQYF. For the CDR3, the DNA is TGCAGTGCCTCCGGGCTGAACACAGATACGCAGTATTTT.

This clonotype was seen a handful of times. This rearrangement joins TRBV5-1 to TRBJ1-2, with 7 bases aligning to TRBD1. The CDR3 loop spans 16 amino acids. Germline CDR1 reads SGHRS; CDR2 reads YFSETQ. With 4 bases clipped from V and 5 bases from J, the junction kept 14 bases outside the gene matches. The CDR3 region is CASSPQQGTEGYGYTF. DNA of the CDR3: TGCGCCAGCAGCCCCCAACAAGGGACAGAGGGATATGGCTACACCTTC.

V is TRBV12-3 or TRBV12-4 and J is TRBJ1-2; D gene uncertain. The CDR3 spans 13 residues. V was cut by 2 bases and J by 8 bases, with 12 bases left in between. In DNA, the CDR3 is TGTGCCAGCAGTTTATGGACGGCGCACGGCTACACCTTC. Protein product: CASSLWTAHGYTF.

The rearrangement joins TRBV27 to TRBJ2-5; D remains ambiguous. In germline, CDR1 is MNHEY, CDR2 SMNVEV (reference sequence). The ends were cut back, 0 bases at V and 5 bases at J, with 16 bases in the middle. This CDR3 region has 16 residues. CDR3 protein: CASSLSGLGIRETQYF. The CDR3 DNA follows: TGTGCCAGCAGTTTATCGGGTTTGGGGATTCGGGAGACCCAGTACTTC.

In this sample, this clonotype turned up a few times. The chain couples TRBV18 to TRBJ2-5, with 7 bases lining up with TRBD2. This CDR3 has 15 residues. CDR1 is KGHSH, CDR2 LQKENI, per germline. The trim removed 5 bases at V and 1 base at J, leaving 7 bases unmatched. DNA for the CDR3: TGTGCCAGCTCAAAGGGCAGCGGGGCCCAAGAGACCCAGTACTTC. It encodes CASSKGSGAQETQYF.

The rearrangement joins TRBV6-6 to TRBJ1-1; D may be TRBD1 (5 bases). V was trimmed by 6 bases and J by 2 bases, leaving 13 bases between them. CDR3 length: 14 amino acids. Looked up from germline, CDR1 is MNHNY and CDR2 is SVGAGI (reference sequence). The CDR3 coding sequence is TGTGCCAGCAGCGTCAGGGCCCTTAACACTGAAGCTTTCTTT. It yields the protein CASSVRALNTEAFF.

The CDR3: CASSRSGAGNYGYTF. Here the CDR3 DNA reads TGTGCCAGCAGTCGTTCCGGGGCCGGTAACTATGGCTACACCTTC. This chain uses TRBV12-3 or TRBV12-4 with TRBJ1-2; a weak D match, TRBD1 (5 bases). V shed 5 bases and J shed 1 base, with 14 bases lying between them. This CDR3 comprises 15 residues.

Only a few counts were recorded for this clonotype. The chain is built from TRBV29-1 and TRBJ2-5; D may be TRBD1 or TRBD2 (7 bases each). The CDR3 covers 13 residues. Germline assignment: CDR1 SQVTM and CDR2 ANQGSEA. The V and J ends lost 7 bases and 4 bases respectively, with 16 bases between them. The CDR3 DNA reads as TGCAGCGCGAGACAGGGCGGGGGAGAGACCCAGTACTTC. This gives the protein CSARQGGGETQYF.

The DNA of the CDR3 is TGTGCCAGCAGTCTTGAGGGGGGGACCAACACTGAAGCTTTCTTT. Translated: CASSLEGGTNTEAFF. This chain joins TRBV6-5 and TRBJ1-1, with D possibly TRBD1 on 6 matching bases. V was cut by 5 bases and J by 2 bases, with 15 bases left in between. The CDR3 has 15 residues. CDR1 is MNHEY and CDR2 is SVGAGI in the germline V gene.

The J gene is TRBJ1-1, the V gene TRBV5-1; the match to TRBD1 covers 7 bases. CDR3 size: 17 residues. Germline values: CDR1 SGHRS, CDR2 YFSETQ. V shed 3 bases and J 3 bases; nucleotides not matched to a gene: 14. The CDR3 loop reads CASSSDPSTGADTEAFF. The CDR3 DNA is TGCGCCAGCAGCTCCGACCCCAGCACAGGGGCCGACACTGAAGCTTTCTTT.

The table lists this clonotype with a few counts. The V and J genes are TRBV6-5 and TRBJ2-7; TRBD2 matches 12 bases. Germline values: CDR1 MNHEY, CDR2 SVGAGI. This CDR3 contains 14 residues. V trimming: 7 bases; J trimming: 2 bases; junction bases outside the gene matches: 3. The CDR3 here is CASTGLAGPYEQYF. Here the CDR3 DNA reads TGTGCCAGCACCGGACTAGCGGGACCCTACGAGCAGTACTTC.

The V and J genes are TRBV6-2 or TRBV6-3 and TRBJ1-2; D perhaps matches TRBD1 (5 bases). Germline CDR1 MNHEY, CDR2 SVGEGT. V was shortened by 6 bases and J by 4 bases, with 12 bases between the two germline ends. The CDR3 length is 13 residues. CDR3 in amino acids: CASRVTGVYGYTF. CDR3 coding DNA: TGTGCCAGCAGAGTTACGGGGGTCTATGGCTACACCTTC.

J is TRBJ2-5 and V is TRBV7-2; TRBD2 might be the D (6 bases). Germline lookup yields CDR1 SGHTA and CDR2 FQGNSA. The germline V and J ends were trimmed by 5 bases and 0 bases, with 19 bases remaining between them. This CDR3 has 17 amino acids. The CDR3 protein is CASSTALRGTDQETQYF. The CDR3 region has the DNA TGTGCCAGCAGCACGGCCCTTCGGGGGACTGACCAAGAGACCCAGTACTTC.

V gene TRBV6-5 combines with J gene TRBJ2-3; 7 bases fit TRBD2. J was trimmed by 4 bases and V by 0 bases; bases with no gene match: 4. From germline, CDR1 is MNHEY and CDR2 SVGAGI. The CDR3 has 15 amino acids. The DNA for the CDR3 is TGTGCCAGCAGTTACTCAGCGGGGCTGGCAGATACGCAGTATTTT. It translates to CASSYSAGLADTQYF.

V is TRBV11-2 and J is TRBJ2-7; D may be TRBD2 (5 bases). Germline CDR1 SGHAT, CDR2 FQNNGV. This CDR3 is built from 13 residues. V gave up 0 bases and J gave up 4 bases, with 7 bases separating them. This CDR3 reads CASSLDTGYEQYF. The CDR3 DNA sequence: TGTGCCAGCAGCTTAGATACGGGATACGAGCAGTACTTC.

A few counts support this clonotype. The CDR3 here is CASSSRLAGGIDTQYF. As DNA, the CDR3 is TGTGCCAGCAGCTCCCGACTAGCGGGGGGGATAGATACGCAGTATTTT. The chain is built from TRBV7-8 and TRBJ2-3; 14 nucleotides agree with TRBD2. With 4 bases clipped from V and 5 bases from J, the junction kept 5 bases outside the gene matches. The CDR3 is 16 amino acids. Germline CDR1 and CDR2: SGHVS and FQNEAQ. The whole variable domain, remainder taken from reference TRBV7-8 and TRBJ2-3, is GAGVSQSPRYKVAKRGQDVALRCDPISGHVSLFWYQQALGQGPEFLTYFQNEAQLDKSGLPSDRFFAERPEGSVSTLKIQRTQQEDSAVYLCASSSRLAGGIDTQYFGPGTRLTVL.

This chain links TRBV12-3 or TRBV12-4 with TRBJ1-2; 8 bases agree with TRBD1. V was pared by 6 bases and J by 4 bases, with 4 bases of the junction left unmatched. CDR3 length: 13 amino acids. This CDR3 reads CASRITGGYGYTF. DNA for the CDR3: TGTGCCAGCAGGATAACAGGGGGCTATGGCTACACCTTC.

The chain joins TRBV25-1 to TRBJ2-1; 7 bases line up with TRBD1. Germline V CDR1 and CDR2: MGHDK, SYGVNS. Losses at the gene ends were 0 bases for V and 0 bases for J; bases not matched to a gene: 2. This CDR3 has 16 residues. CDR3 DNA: TGTGCCAGCAGTGAATATCGGGACAGCTCCTACAATGAGCAGTTCTTC. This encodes CASSEYRDSSYNEQFF.

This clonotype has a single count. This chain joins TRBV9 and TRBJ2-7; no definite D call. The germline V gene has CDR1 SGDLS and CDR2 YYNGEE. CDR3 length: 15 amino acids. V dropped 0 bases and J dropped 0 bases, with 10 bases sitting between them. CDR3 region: CASSVGLASSYEQYF. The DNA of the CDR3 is TGTGCCAGCAGCGTAGGGCTCGCCAGCTCCTACGAGCAGTACTTC.

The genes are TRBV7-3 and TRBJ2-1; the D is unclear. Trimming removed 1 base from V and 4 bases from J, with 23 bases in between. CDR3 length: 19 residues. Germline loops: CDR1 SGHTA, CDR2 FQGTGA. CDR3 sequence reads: CASSLNGLAPIVLYNEQFF. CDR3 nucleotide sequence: TGTGCCAGCAGCTTAAATGGTTTAGCTCCCATCGTCTTATACAATGAGCAGTTCTTC.

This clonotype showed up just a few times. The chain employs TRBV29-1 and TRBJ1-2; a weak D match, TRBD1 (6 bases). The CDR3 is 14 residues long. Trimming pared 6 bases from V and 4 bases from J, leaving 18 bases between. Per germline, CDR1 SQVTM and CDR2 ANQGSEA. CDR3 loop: CSVASTGTIYGYTF. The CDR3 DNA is TGCAGCGTCGCTTCGACAGGTACTATCTATGGCTACACCTTC.

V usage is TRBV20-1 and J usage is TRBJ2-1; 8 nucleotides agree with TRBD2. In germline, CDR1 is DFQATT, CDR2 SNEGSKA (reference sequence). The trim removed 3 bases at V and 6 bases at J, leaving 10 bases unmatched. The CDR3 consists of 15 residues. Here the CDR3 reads CSARTGTRGSNEQFF. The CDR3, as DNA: TGCAGTGCTAGGACCGGGACTAGAGGGTCCAATGAGCAGTTCTTC.

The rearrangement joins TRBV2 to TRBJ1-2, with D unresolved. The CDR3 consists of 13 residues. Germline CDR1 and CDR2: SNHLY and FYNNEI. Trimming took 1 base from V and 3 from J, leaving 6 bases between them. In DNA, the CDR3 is TGTGCCAGCAGTGAAGGCGCAGACTATGGCTACACCTTC. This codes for CASSEGADYGYTF.

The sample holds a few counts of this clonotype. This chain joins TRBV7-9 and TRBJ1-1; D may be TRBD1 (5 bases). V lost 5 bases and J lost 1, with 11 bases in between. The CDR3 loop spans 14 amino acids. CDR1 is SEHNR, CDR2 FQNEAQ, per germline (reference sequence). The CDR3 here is CASSDRQQNTEAFF. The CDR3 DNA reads TGTGCCAGCAGCGACAGACAGCAGAACACTGAAGCTTTCTTT.